Listed below are T cell receptor beta chains from one sample, sequenced in a study of molecular identifiers for immune sequencing clone quantification. TCRdb itself ran the PCR reads through MiXCR, one entry per CDR3 protein. The repertoire holds hundreds of thousands of distinct CDR3 sequences, with roughly 27% as singletons. The sample taken for sequencing was naive CD8+ T cells from blood, with Jurkat cell RNA spiked in. The receptors derive from a human donor in good health. Some libraries in this study had Jurkat cell RNA spiked in. The CDR3 runs from the conserved cysteine through the conserved F or W. Fields, in order: clone size, D gene, J gene, V gene, CDR3 DNA, CDR3 protein. A D gene is named only where the DNA matches it firmly. Clone size is given for some rows only: seen once, a few or many times, or a class if the clone is expanded.

NA | NA | TRBJ1-4 | TRBV12-3/TRBV12-4 | TGTGCCAGCAGTCCCAATACCAATGAAAAACTGTTTTTT | CASSPNTNEKLFF
NA | TRBD2 | TRBJ2-7 | TRBV27 | TGTGCCAGCAGTTTATTTACCGGGGGGGGCGAGCAGTACTTC | CASSLFTGGGEQYF
NA | TRBD1 | TRBJ2-6 | TRBV9 | TGTGCCAGCGGCGCAGGGACAGATGGGGCCAACGTCCTGACTTTC | CASGAGTDGANVLTF
NA | NA | TRBJ2-7 | TRBV28 | TGTGCCAGCAGTTCCCGACACGGGAACCCCTACGGGCAGTACTTC | CASSSRHGNPYGQYF
many | NA | TRBJ2-7 | TRBV12-3/TRBV12-4 | TGTGCCAGCAGTTTTGCAGGTCCCGAGCAGTACTTC | CASSFAGPEQYF
NA | NA | TRBJ2-7 | TRBV9 | TGTGCCAGCAGCGTAACGTGGGTGGACGAGCAGTACTTC | CASSVTWVDEQYF
many | TRBD1 | TRBJ1-1 | TRBV6-5 | TGTGCCGCCCGGGACAGGGTTATGGACACTGAAGCTTTCTTT | CAARDRVMDTEAFF
many | NA | TRBJ2-1 | TRBV19 | TGTGCCAGTAGTCTCGGCAGGCCCAACTCCTACAATGAGCAGTTCTTC | CASSLGRPNSYNEQFF
once | NA | TRBJ2-1 | TRBV7-9 | TGTGCCAGCAGCGGACGCGTTGAGCAGCTCTTC | CASSGRVEQLF
many | TRBD1 | TRBJ2-7 | TRBV6-1 | TGTGCCAGCACCGCTTTGGGACAGGGGAGCTACGAGCAGTACTTC | CASTALGQGSYEQYF
NA | TRBD2 | TRBJ2-2 | TRBV12-3/TRBV12-4 | TGTGCCAGCAGTTCTTTGAGGGAGGGGAACACCGGGGAGCTGTTTTTT | CASSSLREGNTGELFF
many | NA | TRBJ1-1 | TRBV27 | TGTGCCAGCAGTGTTACAGGGAGTACTGAAGCTTTCTTT | CASSVTGSTEAFF
few | TRBD1 | TRBJ2-5 | TRBV12-3/TRBV12-4 | TGTGCCAGCAGTACAGGACAGGCGCCCATGGGAGAGACCCAGTACTTC | CASSTGQAPMGETQYF
NA | NA | TRBJ1-1 | TRBV4-1 | TGCGCCAGCAGCCACCGGGACGGTCTGAACACTGAAGCTTTCTTT | CASSHRDGLNTEAFF
many | TRBD2 | TRBJ2-1 | TRBV7-9 | TGTGCCAGCAGCCCAGGACTAGCGGGAGGGCCTGTCCATGAGCAGTTCTTC | CASSPGLAGGPVHEQFF
many | NA | TRBJ1-5 | TRBV29-1 | TGCAGCGTTGGCCAGGGTAGTCAGCCCCAGCATTTT | CSVGQGSQPQHF
many | NA | TRBJ2-1 | TRBV24-1 | TGTGCCACCGAAGACAGGATCGGCAGCTCCTACAATGAGCAGTTCTTC | CATEDRIGSSYNEQFF
NA | TRBD1 | TRBJ2-7 | TRBV9 | TGTGCCAGCAGCGAACGGGGTTTGGGACAGACGGACGAGCAGTACTTC | CASSERGLGQTDEQYF
NA | TRBD1 | TRBJ2-3 | TRBV7-8 | TGTGCCAGCAGCAGTCGGGACAGGGTAGCAGATACGCAGTATTTT | CASSSRDRVADTQYF
NA | NA | TRBJ1-1 | TRBV4-1 | TGCGCCAGCAGCCAAGATTTGGGTATGAACACTGAAGCTTTCTTT | CASSQDLGMNTEAFF
few | TRBD2 | TRBJ2-1 | TRBV30 | TGTGCCTGGAGTGTACTACGGGGGGGCCAGAATGAGCAGTTCTTC | CAWSVLRGGQNEQFF
NA | NA | TRBJ2-2 | TRBV7-2 | TGTGCCAGCAGCTTTGAAGGGGCGCACACCGGGGAGCTGTTTTTT | CASSFEGAHTGELFF
NA | NA | TRBJ2-7 | TRBV7-9 | TGTGCCAGCATTTCTGCCGTGGGTCCCTACGAGCAGTACTTC | CASISAVGPYEQYF
many | NA | TRBJ1-6 | TRBV4-1 | TGCGCCAGCAGCCAAGACAGAATTAACTCCTATAATTCACCCCTCCACTTT | CASSQDRINSYNSPLHF
few | NA | TRBJ2-2 | TRBV15 | TGTGCCACCAGCCCGGGGAACCGTGCGGAGCTGTTTTTT | CATSPGNRAELFF
NA | NA | TRBJ2-2 | TRBV6-2/TRBV6-3 | TGTGCCAGCACCAACCGCAACACCGGGGAGCTGTTTTTT | CASTNRNTGELFF
many | NA | TRBJ2-3 | TRBV20-1 | TGCAGTGCTAGAGGATTGACAGATACGCAGTATTTT | CSARGLTDTQYF
NA | NA | TRBJ1-5 | TRBV12-3/TRBV12-4 | TGTGCCAGCAGTTTCGGGGGGAACTATCAGCCCCAGCATTTT | CASSFGGNYQPQHF
many | NA | TRBJ1-1 | TRBV10-2 | TGCGCCAGCACCCTGACATCGAACACTGAAGCTTTCTTT | CASTLTSNTEAFF
many | NA | TRBJ2-3 | TRBV28 | TGTGCCAGCAGTTCCTCGTTCGGGGGTAGGACAGATACGCAGTATTTT | CASSSSFGGRTDTQYF
NA | NA | TRBJ1-4 | TRBV7-9 | TGTGCCAGCAGCTTAGGAGATAGGGGAAAAAAACTGTTTTTT | CASSLGDRGKKLFF
few | NA | TRBJ1-5 | TRBV6-2/TRBV6-3 | TGTGCCAGCACGGCAGGGGTTAGCAATCAGCCCCAGCATTTT | CASTAGVSNQPQHF
NA | NA | TRBJ2-1 | TRBV7-9 | TGTGTCAGCAGCTTAGAGGGGTATGAGCAGTTCTTC | CVSSLEGYEQFF
few | NA | TRBJ2-1 | TRBV7-6 | TGTGCCAGCAGGGAAGTATCCTACAATGAGCAGTTCTTC | CASREVSYNEQFF
many | NA | TRBJ2-7 | TRBV5-1 | TGCGCCAGCAGCTTGGCCGGGTACGGAACCTACGAGCAGTACTTC | CASSLAGYGTYEQYF
many | NA | TRBJ2-7 | TRBV6-2/TRBV6-3 | TGTGCCAGCACGGGGGTTTACGAGCAGTACTTC | CASTGVYEQYF
NA | NA | TRBJ2-7 | TRBV7-2 | TGTGCCAGCAGCTTACTCTGGGGCAGCTCCTACGAGCAGTACTTC | CASSLLWGSSYEQYF
NA | TRBD1 | TRBJ2-5 | TRBV6-5 | TGTGCCAGCGGTTCTGACAGGGGAGAGACCCAGTACTTC | CASGSDRGETQYF
many | NA | TRBJ2-5 | TRBV28 | TGTGCCAGCAGTCCCAAGTACCAAGAGACCCAGTACTTC | CASSPKYQETQYF
few | NA | TRBJ2-1 | TRBV11-2 | TGTGCCAGCAGCTTAGAGTCCCACAATGAGCAGTTCTTC | CASSLESHNEQFF